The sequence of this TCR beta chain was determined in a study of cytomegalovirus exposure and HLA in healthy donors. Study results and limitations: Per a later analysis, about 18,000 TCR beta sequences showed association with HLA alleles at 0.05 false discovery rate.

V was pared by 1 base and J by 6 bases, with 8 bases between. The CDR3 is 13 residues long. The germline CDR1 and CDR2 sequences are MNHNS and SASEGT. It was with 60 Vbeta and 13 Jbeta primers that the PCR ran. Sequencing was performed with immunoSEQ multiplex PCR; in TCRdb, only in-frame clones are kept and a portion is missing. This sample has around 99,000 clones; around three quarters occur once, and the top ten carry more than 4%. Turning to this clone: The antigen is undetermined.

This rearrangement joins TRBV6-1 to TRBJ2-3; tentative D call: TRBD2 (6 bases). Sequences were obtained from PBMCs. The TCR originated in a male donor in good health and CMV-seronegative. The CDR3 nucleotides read TGTGCCAGCAGTGAAGTACGGGGGGATACGCAGTATTTT. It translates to CASSEVRGDTQYF.